This is a list of T cell receptor beta chains from one sample in a study of CD4 and CD8 cells across lung adenocarcinoma regions. Each CDR3 protein is one row after TCRdb ran MiXCR on the PCR reads. Of about 25,000 distinct CDR3 sequences listed, more than 40% were seen once; the top ten hold more than 40%. The sample comprised CD8+ T cells from the center of a lung tumor. These receptors were obtained from a male donor with lung adenocarcinoma. The CD4 and CD8 labels of this study may be unreliable. CDR3s include the opening cysteine and the closing phenylalanine or tryptophan. The D gene is left open where the match is weak. The size entry is marked missing in some rows and otherwise reads once, few, many or a size class.

v_call	clone_size	j_call	d_call	cdr3_aa	cdr3_nt
TRBV6-1	.	TRBJ2-3	.	CASFKGRKVSTETQYF	TGTGCCAGCTTTAAGGGACGAAAGGTGAGCACCGAGACGCAGTATTTT
TRBV6-1	.	TRBJ2-3	.	CAGTGLYGKNTQYF	TGTGCCGGCACGGGGCTGTATGGCAAAAATACGCAGTACTTT
TRBV6-1	.	TRBJ2-3	.	CAGRGVWSTDIQYF	TGTGCCGGCAGGGGGGTGTGGAGCACAGATATTCAGTATTTT
TRBV30	many	TRBJ2-1	.	CAWGGGSDSYNEQFF	TGTGCCTGGGGTGGGGGCTCAGACTCCTACAATGAGCAGTTCTTC
TRBV6-5	.	TRBJ2-2	.	CASSYRTTGRRLKLYF	TGTGCCAGCAGTTACAGGACTACCGGGCGGAGACTGAAGCTGTATTTT
TRBV6-1	once	TRBJ2-4	.	CARSPGLRAKNTQYF	TGTGCCCGCAGCCCGGGGCTGAGAGCCAAAAACACGCAGTACTTT
TRBV27	.	TRBJ2-3	.	CASSVLGVGGKNTQYF	TGTGCCAGCAGTGTACTGGGGGTGGGAGGCAAAAATACTCAGTATTTT
TRBV14	few	TRBJ1-1	TRBD1	CASSSDRVFTEAFF	TGTGCCAGCAGTTCAGACAGGGTGTTCACTGAAGCTTTCTTT
TRBV9	.	TRBJ2-1	.	CASRAGILRAQSYNEQFF	TGTGCCAGCAGGGCCGGGATACTCCGGGCCCAATCCTACAATGAGCAGTTCTTC
TRBV6-1	.	TRBJ2-3	.	CAWGVGAKDMQYF	TGTGCCTGGGGGGTCGGGGCCAAAGATATGCAGTATTTT
TRBV11-2	many	TRBJ2-2	.	CASSFLRANTGELFF	TGTGCCAGCAGCTTCTTGCGGGCGAACACCGGGGAGCTGTTTTTT
TRBV28	once	TRBJ2-5	.	CASSLTGAKKTQYF	TGTGCCAGCAGTTTGACAGGTGCCAAAAAGACCCAGTACTTC
TRBV6-1	many	TRBJ2-2	TRBD2	CASTGFEAGTSGSRGGELFF	TGTGCCAGCACTGGGTTTGAAGCCGGGACTAGCGGGAGTCGGGGCGGGGAGCTGTTTTTT
TRBV27	.	TRBJ2-3	TRBD2	CASSLGLADTDTQYF	TGTGCCAGCAGTTTGGGACTAGCGGACACAGATACGCAGTATTTT
TRBV6-1	few	TRBJ2-4	.	CASSDAGTGAENTQYF	TGTGCCAGCAGTGACGCGGGGACGGGGGCCGAGAACACGCAGTACTTC
TRBV6-5	.	TRBJ1-5	.	CASSYSESNQPQHF	TGTGCCAGCAGTTACAGCGAGAGCAATCAGCCCCAGCATTTT
TRBV6-1	many	TRBJ1-1	TRBD1	CASSGRTGRVTEAFF	TGTGCCAGCAGTGGCAGGACAGGGAGGGTGACTGAAGCTTTCTTT
TRBV6-1	.	TRBJ1-2	.	CASSEVRTAYGYTF	TGTGCCAGCAGTGAAGTTCGGACAGCTTATGGCTACACCTTC
TRBV7-2	.	TRBJ2-3	TRBD2	CASSLIVAGWGTQYF	TGTGCCAGCAGCTTGATTGTAGCGGGCTGGGGTACGCAGTATTTT
TRBV7-6	few	TRBJ2-3	.	CASSDRGPDTQYF	TGTGCCAGCAGCGACAGAGGGCCAGATACGCAGTATTTT
TRBV30	.	TRBJ2-5	TRBD1	CACAGTDQETQYF	TGTGCCTGCGCCGGGACAGACCAAGAGACCCAGTACTTC
TRBV4-1	.	TRBJ2-5	.	CASSPPGGQKTQYF	TGCGCCAGCAGCCCCCCAGGGGGGCAGAAGACCCAGTACTTC
TRBV5-6	few	TRBJ2-1	.	CASSWGGKGEQFF	TGTGCCAGCAGCTGGGGAGGTAAGGGTGAGCAGTTCTTC
TRBV7-2	few	TRBJ1-1	TRBD1	CASSLMTGGVWDTEAFF	TGTGCCAGCAGCTTAATGACAGGGGGCGTCTGGGACACTGAAGCTTTCTTT
TRBV30	few	TRBJ2-3	.	CAWSDVTDTQYF	TGTGCCTGGAGTGACGTAACAGATACGCAGTATTTT
TRBV6-1	few	TRBJ1-1	TRBD1	CASTPGGAKTEAFF	TGTGCCAGCACTCCAGGGGGGGCGAAGACTGAAGCTTTCTTT
TRBV6-1	once	TRBJ2-3	TRBD2	CASGGVGGGDEETQYF	TGTGCCAGCGGGGGGGTCGGGGGAGGGGACGAGGAGACGCAGTATTTT
TRBV4-1	.	TRBJ2-3	.	CASSQVMGRWATDIQYF	TGCGCCAGCAGCCAAGTTATGGGGCGGTGGGCCACAGATATTCAGTACTTT
TRBV7-6	many	TRBJ1-2	.	CASSPTGNYGYTF	TGTGCCAGCAGCCCTACAGGGAACTATGGCTACACCTTC
TRBV6-5	.	TRBJ1-2	.	CASSYGDPYGYTF	TGTGCCAGCAGTTATGGGGATCCCTATGGCTACACCTTC
TRBV10-2	.	TRBJ2-4	.	CASSVPALLAKNTQYF	TGCGCCAGCAGTGTCCCGGCTCTGTTAGCCAAAAACACGCAGTATTTC
TRBV5-1	many	TRBJ2-7	.	CASSLVVLGRSSYEQYF	TGCGCCAGCAGCTTGGTTGTCTTGGGGCGGAGCTCCTACGAGCAGTACTTC
TRBV4-2	many	TRBJ1-2	.	CASSQGGWVRGYGYTF	TGTGCCAGCAGCCAAGGGGGTTGGGTCCGGGGCTATGGCTACACCTTC
TRBV10-2	many	TRBJ1-4	TRBD1	CASSEPPSTGYSEKLFF	TGCGCCAGCAGTGAGCCGCCTTCGACAGGGTACAGTGAAAAACTGTTTTTT
TRBV7-6	few	TRBJ2-1	TRBD2	CASSRTSGFYEQFF	TGTGCCAGCAGCCGGACTAGCGGGTTTTACGAGCAGTTCTTC
TRBV6-1	.	TRBJ2-3	.	CASSESGMGAGDTQYF	TGTGCCAGCAGCGAATCCGGGATGGGAGCCGGGGACACGCAGTATTTT
TRBV6-1	.	TRBJ2-4	.	CARGQQTTNTQYF	TGTGCCAGGGGGCAACAGACCACAAACACTCAGTACTTC
TRBV10-2	.	TRBJ2-4	.	CASSEQGLGARNIQYF	TGCGCCAGCAGTGAACAGGGACTGGGGGCCAGAAACATTCAGTATTTC
TRBV10-1	.	TRBJ2-3	.	CASSEGLGAEDMQYF	TGCGCCAGCAGTGAGGGTCTGGGAGCTGAAGATATGCAGTATTTC
TRBV10-1	.	TRBJ2-3	.	CASSDRYATDTQYF	TGCGCCAGCAGTGACAGATATGCCACAGATACTCAGTATTTC
TRBV10-3	.	TRBJ2-4	.	CAGMCAKDMQYF	TGTGCGGGCATGTGCGCCAAAGATATGCAGTATTTC
TRBV6-1	.	TRBJ2-5	.	CASSTPTETQYF	TGTGCCAGCAGCACCCCAACGGAGACCCAGTACTTC
TRBV27	.	TRBJ2-2	.	CASSFEGPSTGTLYF	TGTGCCAGCAGTTTCGAGGGTCCGAGCACCGGTACGCTGTATTTT
TRBV9	.	TRBJ2-5	.	CASRGSGGGPAETQYF	TGTGCCAGCAGGGGATCTGGGGGGGGCCCCGCAGAGACCCAGTACTTC
TRBV9	.	TRBJ2-5	.	CASSVDEETQYF	TGTGCCAGCAGCGTAGATGAGGAGACCCAGTACTTC
TRBV9	few	TRBJ1-1	.	CASSVGQAGTEAFF	TGTGCCAGCAGCGTAGGACAGGCGGGCACTGAAGCTTTCTTT
TRBV6-5	large	TRBJ2-3	TRBD2	CASNRGGEASTDTQYF	TGTGCCAGCAACCGCGGGGGGGAGGCTAGCACAGATACGCAGTATTTT
TRBV7-2	many	TRBJ2-1	.	CTPGAASRDEQFF	TGTACCCCCGGGGCAGCCTCTCGCGATGAGCAGTTCTTC
TRBV6-1	.	TRBJ2-3	.	CASRGAVARDAQYF	TGTGCCAGCAGGGGGGCGGTGGCGCGAGATGCGCAGTACTTT
TRBV4-1	many	TRBJ2-7	.	CASSLEGGGAYEQYF	TGCGCCAGCAGCCTCGAGGGGGGAGGGGCCTACGAGCAGTACTTC
TRBV6-1	.	TRBJ2-3	.	CACSDPGLGARNTQYF	TGTGCGTGCAGTGACCCGGGACTGGGGGCCAGAAATACTCAGTACTTT
TRBV6-4	medium-sized	TRBJ2-1	.	CASSDSGGHNEQFF	TGTGCCAGCAGCGATTCCGGGGGTCACAATGAGCAGTTCTTC